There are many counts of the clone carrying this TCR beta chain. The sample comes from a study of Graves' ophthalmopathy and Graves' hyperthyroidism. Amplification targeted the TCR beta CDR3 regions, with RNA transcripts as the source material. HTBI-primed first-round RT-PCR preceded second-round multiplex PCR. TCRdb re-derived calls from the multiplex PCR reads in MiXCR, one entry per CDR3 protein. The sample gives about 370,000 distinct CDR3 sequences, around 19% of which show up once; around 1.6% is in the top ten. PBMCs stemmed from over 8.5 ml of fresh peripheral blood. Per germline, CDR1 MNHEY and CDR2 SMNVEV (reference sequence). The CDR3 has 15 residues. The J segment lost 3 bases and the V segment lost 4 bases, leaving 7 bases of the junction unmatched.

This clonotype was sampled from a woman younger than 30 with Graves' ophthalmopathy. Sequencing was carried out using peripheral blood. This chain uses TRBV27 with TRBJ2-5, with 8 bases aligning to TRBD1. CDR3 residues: CASSWTGRTEETQYF. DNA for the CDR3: TGTGCCAGCAGTTGGACAGGGAGGACTGAAGAGACCCAGTACTTC.